The 15 T cell receptor beta chains reported below all come from one sample, sequenced in a study of T-cell memory formation after mild COVID-19 (dated by TCRdb to the early 2020s). Library generation was performed with 5' RACE. Sequencing took place on an Illumina NovaSeq 6000. TCRdb trimmed public reads at Q25 via fastp, called clones via MiXCR and kept in-frame beta chains. Identical CDR3 proteins give one entry, which carries the most common genes and DNA. The sample includes a few hundred thousand distinct CDR3 sequences, with less than 25% observed a single time. Approximately 8.4% of the sample is in the top ten clones. Sequencing input: PBMCs or a T cell subset sorted from them (not recorded which). These receptors originate from an adult woman who had mild COVID-19 (a few samples of this study predate the infection). The sample titles of this study are shuffled in the database, so cell type and time point are left out; the donor was told from shared clones.

The V call is TRBV24-1, the J call TRBJ1-5; the match to TRBD1 covers 9 bases. J gave up 0 bases and V 5 bases, and 1 base lay outside the gene matches. The CDR3 covers 15 residues. Looked up from germline, CDR1 is KGHDR and CDR2 is SFDVKD. The CDR3 sequence: CATSATGGSNQPQHF. The CDR3 region has the DNA TGTGCCACCAGTGCGACAGGGGGTAGCAATCAGCCCCAGCATTTT.

This clonotype was counted only a few times. This chain links TRBV6-2 or TRBV6-3 with TRBJ2-5, with 16 positions matching TRBD2. Trimming took 6 bases from V and 1 from J; bases not matched to a gene: 8. The CDR3 extends over 18 amino acids. The germline V gene has CDR1 MNHEY and CDR2 SVGEGT. The CDR3 reads CASSLGTSGRALQETQYF. DNA for the CDR3: TGTGCCAGCAGCCTAGGGACTAGCGGGAGGGCCCTCCAAGAGACCCAGTACTTC.

The chain employs TRBV19 and TRBJ2-3; TRBD1 aligns across 9 bases. This CDR3 has 16 amino acids. V was pared by 5 bases and J by 4 bases, with 10 bases of the junction left unmatched. Germline-derived CDR1 and CDR2 are LNHDA and SQIVND (reference sequence). The CDR3 reads CASSGGQGRPPDTQYF. DNA for the CDR3: TGTGCCAGTAGTGGGGGACAGGGAAGGCCGCCAGATACGCAGTATTTT.

The chain uses TRBV30 and TRBJ1-4; D is ambiguous. The CDR3 covers 12 residues. V was trimmed by 0 bases and J by 6 bases, leaving 5 bases between them. Germline V lookup: CDR1 GTSNPN, CDR2 SVGIG (reference sequence). The chain's CDR3 is CAWSVRHEKLFF. In DNA, the CDR3 is TGTGCCTGGAGTGTACGACATGAAAAACTGTTTTTT.

V gene TRBV5-1 combines with J gene TRBJ2-3; TRBD1 might be the D (6 bases). The germline gives CDR1 SGHRS, CDR2 YFSETQ. This CDR3 comprises 17 residues. Trimming stripped 4 bases from V and 0 bases from J, with 18 bases between. CDR3 in amino acids: CASSPWTDHPSTDTQYF. For the CDR3, the DNA is TGCGCCAGCAGCCCATGGACAGACCACCCTAGCACAGATACGCAGTATTTT.

Only a few counts were recorded for this clonotype. V is TRBV12-3 or TRBV12-4 and J is TRBJ2-2, with D maybe TRBD1 (6 bases). The CDR3 has 14 amino acids. The V end was cut by 6 bases, the J end by 3 bases, with 11 bases between. CDR3 nucleotide sequence: TGTGCCAGCAGACCTAGACAGGACACCGGGGAGCTGTTTTTT. Protein product: CASRPRQDTGELFF.

The rearrangement uses TRBV24-1 and TRBJ2-5; D possibly corresponds to TRBD2 (7 bases). Trimming left V 10 bases short and J 2 bases short, with 16 bases between. This CDR3 has 14 residues. CDR1 and CDR2 (germline): KGHDR, SFDVKD. CDR3 DNA: TGTGCCACAGGGGGGGGGCCACTACAAGAGACCCAGTACTTC. Its protein is CATGGGPLQETQYF.

This chain connects TRBV20-1 to TRBJ2-2; a possible D gene is TRBD2 (6 bases). This CDR3 region has 15 residues. Deletions cut 0 bases from V and 5 bases from J, with 13 bases between. In germline, CDR1 is DFQATT, CDR2 SNEGSKA (reference sequence). CDR3 sequence: CSARDPSGGTGELFF. For the CDR3, the DNA is TGCAGTGCTAGAGATCCCAGCGGAGGGACCGGGGAGCTGTTTTTT.

The sample holds a few counts of this clonotype. V is TRBV6-6 and J is TRBJ1-5; D unclear. The CDR3 is made up of 15 amino acids. V lost 7 bases and J 10 bases, leaving 23 bases between the germline ends. Germline V CDR1 and CDR2: MNHNY, SVGAGI (reference sequence). The CDR3 is CASTQRTRRQLPQHF. CDR3 nucleotides: TGTGCCAGCACCCAAAGGACCCGCAGGCAGCTACCCCAGCATTTT.

The chain couples TRBV5-6 to TRBJ1-3; D perhaps matches TRBD1 (5 bases). The CDR3 loop spans 17 amino acids. V shed 4 bases and J shed 0 bases, with 17 bases lying between them. The V gene's germline CDR1 is SGHDT and CDR2 YYEEEE. Here the CDR3 reads CASSLVTGGSSGNTIYF. CDR3 in DNA: TGTGCCAGCAGCCTGGTTACAGGCGGTAGCTCTGGAAACACCATATATTTT.

V gene TRBV6-2 or TRBV6-3 combines with J gene TRBJ2-7; no firm D call. The CDR3 consists of 14 residues. Germline V gene lookup returns CDR1 MNHEY and CDR2 SVGEGT. V shed 4 bases and J shed 2 bases, with 12 bases lying between them. Here the CDR3 reads CASSSHSVPYEQYF. The CDR3 bases are TGTGCCAGCAGTTCCCACTCTGTACCCTACGAGCAGTACTTC.

The rearrangement uses TRBV7-9 and TRBJ2-7; D is unclear. This CDR3 has 12 residues. Trimming stripped 5 bases from V and 4 bases from J, with 9 bases between. Germline CDR1 SEHNR, CDR2 FQNEAQ (reference sequence). CDR3 sequence (DNA): TGTGCCAGCAGCCACACAGCGTACGAGCAGTACTTC. It yields the protein CASSHTAYEQYF.

The V and J genes are TRBV9 and TRBJ2-6; D remains unclear. CDR1 is SGDLS, CDR2 YYNGEE, per germline. This CDR3 spans 14 amino acids. V was cut by 3 bases and J by 6 bases, with 10 bases left in between. In DNA, the CDR3 is TGTGCCAGCAGCGGGATCAGTGAGGCCAACGTCCTGACTTTC. Its translation: CASSGISEANVLTF.

The J gene is TRBJ2-2, the V gene TRBV12-3 or TRBV12-4; 9 bases align to TRBD1. Trimming took 6 bases from V and 5 from J; bases not matched to a gene: 10. The CDR3 has 16 amino acids. The CDR3 DNA is TGTGCCAGCAGCAGACAATTAGGACAGGGGACCGGGGAGCTGTTTTTT. The encoded protein is CASSRQLGQGTGELFF.

This clonotype was recorded a few times. The chain employs TRBV18 and TRBJ2-1, with TRBD2 identical over 9 bases. V gave up 2 bases and J gave up 4 bases; unmatched junction bases: 15. CDR1 is KGHSH and CDR2 is LQKENI in the germline V gene. CDR3 length: 19 residues. The DNA of the CDR3 is TGTGCCAGCTCACCAGGGATCACAGCGGGGGGACACAGATACAATGAGCAGTTCTTC. The encoded protein is CASSPGITAGGHRYNEQFF.